The 10 T cell receptor beta chains in this list originate from one sample, sequenced in a study of human thymus T cells. Sequencing used immunoSEQ multiplex PCR; TCRdb keeps in-frame clones, though not all of them. The data hold approximately 40,000 clones, with 94% observed a single time. Sequencing used blood. Receptor source: a boy in the first two years of life with a congenital heart defect but otherwise immunologically healthy.

The chain recombines TRBV29-1 with TRBJ1-1; D gene ambiguous. CDR1 is SQVTM, CDR2 ANQGSEA, per germline. The V end lost 0 bases, the J end lost 4 bases, and 6 bases lay between the germline ends. This CDR3 comprises 12 residues. For the CDR3, the DNA is TGCAGCGTTGAAGATAGGGCCACTGAAGCTTTCTTT. Translated, it gives CSVEDRATEAFF.

This clone was counted once. The genes are TRBV5-6 and TRBJ2-1; 10 positions agree with TRBD2. The CDR3 extends over 19 amino acids. V lost 0 bases and J lost 0; bases outside the gene matches: 9. CDR1 is SGHDT, CDR2 YYEEEE, per germline. DNA of the CDR3: TGTGCCAGCAGCTTGGCCGTGGCTAGCGGGGGTCTCTCCTACAATGAGCAGTTCTTC. Translated: CASSLAVASGGLSYNEQFF.

V usage is TRBV11-2 and J usage is TRBJ1-2; possible D gene TRBD1, 5 bases. This CDR3 spans 13 amino acids. Between the trimmed V and J ends, which lost 0 bases and 7 bases, there was a span of 9 bases. Looked up from germline, CDR1 is SGHAT and CDR2 is FQNNGV. CDR3 protein: CASSLEAGPGYTF. The CDR3 bases are TGTGCCAGCAGCTTAGAGGCAGGGCCTGGCTACACCTTC. Full variable domain (rest looked up from reference TRBV11-2 and TRBJ1-2): EAGVAQSPRYKIIEKRQSVAFWCNPISGHATLYWYQQILGQGPKLLIQFQNNGVVDDSQLPKDRFSAERLKGVDSTLKIQPAKLEDSAVYLCASSLEAGPGYTFGSGTRLTVV.

This rearrangement joins TRBV6-5 to TRBJ1-1; D remains ambiguous. V was cut by 6 bases and J by 1 base, with 12 bases left in between. CDR1 and CDR2 from the germline V gene are MNHEY and SVGAGI. The CDR3 has 14 amino acids. CDR3 sequence reads: CASSFLVGNTEAFF. The CDR3 nucleotides are TGTGCCAGCAGCTTCCTGGTCGGGAACACTGAAGCTTTCTTT.

J is TRBJ2-7 and V is TRBV4-3; 7 bases are a match to TRBD2. The J segment lost 2 bases and the V segment lost 0 bases, leaving 7 bases of the junction unmatched. Germline CDR1 reads LGHNA; CDR2 reads YSLEER. This CDR3 is built from 16 residues. This chain's CDR3 is CASSQDARGLPYEQYF. The CDR3 DNA is TGCGCCAGCAGCCAAGATGCGCGGGGGTTACCCTACGAGCAGTACTTC.

The chain employs TRBV30 and TRBJ2-5, with TRBD1 matching 9 bases. Germline V gene sequence: CDR1 GTSNPN, CDR2 SVGIG (reference sequence). With V trimmed by 2 bases and J by 6 bases, 10 bases remained unmatched. The CDR3 runs 15 residues. The chain's CDR3 is CAWSSKGQGKKTQYF. The CDR3 region has the DNA TGTGCCTGGAGTTCCAAGGGACAGGGTAAAAAGACCCAGTACTTC.

The chain uses TRBV11-2 and TRBJ2-1; no firm D call. Germline V lookup: CDR1 SGHAT, CDR2 FQNNGV. The CDR3 length is 13 residues. The V gene lost 7 bases and the J gene lost 12 bases, with 19 bases spanning the gap. CDR3 nucleotides: TGTGCCAGCACCCCACCCGGGCACCTCCTGCAGTTCTTC. This encodes CASTPPGHLLQFF. Drawing the rest from reference TRBV11-2 and TRBJ2-1, the complete variable domain is EAGVAQSPRYKIIEKRQSVAFWCNPISGHATLYWYQQILGQGPKLLIQFQNNGVVDDSQLPKDRFSAERLKGVDSTLKIQPAKLEDSAVYLCASTPPGHLLQFFGPGTRLTVL.

The V and J genes are TRBV6-1 and TRBJ1-1; D is perhaps TRBD1 (5 bases). Per the germline V gene, CDR1 is MNHNS and CDR2 is SASEGT. This CDR3 contains 13 residues. Trimming left V 2 bases short and J 9 bases short, with 13 bases between. CDR3 in amino acids: CASSERQGSKAFF. The CDR3 coding sequence is TGTGCCAGCAGTGAACGGCAGGGCAGCAAAGCTTTCTTT.

This chain links TRBV28 with TRBJ1-2; D uncertain. CDR1 is MDHEN and CDR2 is SYDVKM in the germline V gene. The CDR3 length is 12 residues. The V gene lost 5 bases and the J gene lost 5 bases, with 9 bases spanning the gap. DNA of the CDR3: TGTGCCAGCAGTGTCCGACGGTATGGCTACACCTTC. As protein: CASSVRRYGYTF.

This chain joins TRBV9 and TRBJ1-6; 9 positions agree with TRBD1. With V trimmed by 0 bases and J by 3 bases, 1 base remained unmatched. The CDR3 has 16 residues. Looked up from germline, CDR1 is SGDLS and CDR2 is YYNGEE. In nucleotides, the CDR3 is TGTGCCAGCAGCGTAGGGACAGGGGTCTATAATTCACCCCTCCACTTT. It specifies CASSVGTGVYNSPLHF.